This T cell receptor beta chain was recovered during a study of blood T cells in healthy people across ages. General observations from the study: It was not possible, with unsorted PBMCs, to conclusively compare naive and antigen-experienced cells. When one million T cells were used, diversity estimates were thought to be underestimates. Per million T cells, TCR beta diversity dropped roughly linearly as age increased.

There are a few counts of this clonotype. Its antigen is unidentified. The second PCR ran about 6 to 12 cycles with a sample-barcoded 5' primer and J-beta primers. TCRdb reprocessed the 5' RACE reads via MiXCR and lists one record per CDR3 protein. Of approximately 800,000 distinct CDR3 sequences in the sample, around two thirds were seen once. The CDR3 has 14 amino acids. CDR1 and CDR2 (germline): MGHDK, SYGVNS. V was pared by 5 bases and J by 3 bases, with 14 bases between. Isolation of PBMCs gave at least 6.5 million cells per sample. The TCR sequence derives from a man aged 25-40 years in good health. The genes are TRBV25-1 and TRBJ2-7, with D tentatively TRBD2 (7 bases). The sample comprised blood. CDR3 coding DNA: TGTGCCAGCAGTACCCGTAGGGGGGGCTACGAGCAGTACTTC. It codes for CASSTRRGGYEQYF.